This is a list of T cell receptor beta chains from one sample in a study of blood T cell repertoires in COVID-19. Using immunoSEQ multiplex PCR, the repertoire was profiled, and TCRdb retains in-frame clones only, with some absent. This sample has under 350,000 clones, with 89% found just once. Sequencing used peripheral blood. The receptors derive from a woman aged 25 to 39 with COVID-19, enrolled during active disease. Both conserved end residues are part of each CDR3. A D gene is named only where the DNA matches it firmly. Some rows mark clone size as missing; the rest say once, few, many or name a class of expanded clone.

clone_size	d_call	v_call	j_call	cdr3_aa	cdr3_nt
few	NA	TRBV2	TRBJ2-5	CASSRETQYF	TGTGCCAGCAGCCGAGAGACCCAGTACTTC
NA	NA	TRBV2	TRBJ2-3	CASSEGIGTSPSSTDTQYF	TGTGCCAGCAGTGAAGGCATCGGGACTTCTCCGTCTAGCACAGATACGCAGTATTTT
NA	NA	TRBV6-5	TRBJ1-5	CASRMDRNQPQHF	TGTGCCAGCAGAATGGACAGAAATCAGCCCCAGCATTTT
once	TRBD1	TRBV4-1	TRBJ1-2	CASSQGWQGALRGSGYTF	TGCGCCAGCAGCCAAGGGTGGCAGGGGGCGCTTAGGGGATCAGGCTACACCTTC
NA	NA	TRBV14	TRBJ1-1	CASSLHRGMGEAFF	TGTGCCAGCAGCCTGCACCGGGGGATGGGAGAAGCTTTCTTT
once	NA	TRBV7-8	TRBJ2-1	CASSSLTSGRRGFF	TGTGCCAGCAGCTCCTTAACGAGCGGGCGGAGGGGGTTCTTC
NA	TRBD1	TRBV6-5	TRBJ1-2	CASSRNRQGPYGYTF	TGTGCCAGCAGCCGAAATCGACAGGGACCCTATGGCTACACCTTC
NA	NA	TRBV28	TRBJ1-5	CASSPPQGSSQPQHF	TGTGCCAGCAGCCCGCCACAGGGATCCAGCCAGCCCCAGCATTTT
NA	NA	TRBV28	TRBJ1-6	CASSAPPGHPNSPLHF	TGTGCCAGCAGTGCACCACCGGGACACCCCAATTCACCCCTCCACTTT
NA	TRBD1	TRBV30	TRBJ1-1	CAWWDSNTEAFF	TGTGCCTGGTGGGACAGTAACACTGAAGCTTTCTTT
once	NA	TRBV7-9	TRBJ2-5	CASSDRDTQETQYF	TGTGCCAGCAGCGACCGGGACACTCAAGAGACCCAGTACTTC
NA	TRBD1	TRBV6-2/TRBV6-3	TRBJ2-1	CASSLRQGSRNEQFF	TGTGCCAGCAGTTTACGACAGGGTAGTAGGAATGAGCAGTTCTTC
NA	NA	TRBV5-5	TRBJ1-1	CASSLEGLTEAFF	TGTGCCAGCAGCTTGGAGGGACTCACTGAAGCTTTCTTT
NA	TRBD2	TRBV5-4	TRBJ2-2	CASSKPSGGAAGELFF	TGTGCCAGCAGCAAACCTAGCGGGGGGGCGGCCGGGGAGCTGTTTTTT
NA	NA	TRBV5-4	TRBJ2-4	CASSLVPGDIQYF	TGTGCCAGCAGCTTGGTACCCGGGGACATTCAGTACTTC